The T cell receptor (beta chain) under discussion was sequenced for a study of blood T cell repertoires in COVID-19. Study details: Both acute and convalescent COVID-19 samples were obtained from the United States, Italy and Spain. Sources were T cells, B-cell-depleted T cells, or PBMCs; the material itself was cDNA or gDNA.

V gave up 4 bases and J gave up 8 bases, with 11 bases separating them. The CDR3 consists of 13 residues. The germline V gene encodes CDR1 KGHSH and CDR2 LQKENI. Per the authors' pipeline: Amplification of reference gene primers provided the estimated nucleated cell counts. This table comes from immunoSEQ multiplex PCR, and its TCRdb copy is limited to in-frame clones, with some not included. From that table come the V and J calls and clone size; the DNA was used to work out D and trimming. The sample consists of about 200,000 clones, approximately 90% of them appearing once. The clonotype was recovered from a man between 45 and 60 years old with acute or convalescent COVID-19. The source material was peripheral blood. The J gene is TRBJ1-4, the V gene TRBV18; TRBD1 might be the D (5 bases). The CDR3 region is CASSQGIGEKLFF. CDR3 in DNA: TGTGCCAGCTCACAGGGGATTGGGGAAAAACTGTTTTTT.